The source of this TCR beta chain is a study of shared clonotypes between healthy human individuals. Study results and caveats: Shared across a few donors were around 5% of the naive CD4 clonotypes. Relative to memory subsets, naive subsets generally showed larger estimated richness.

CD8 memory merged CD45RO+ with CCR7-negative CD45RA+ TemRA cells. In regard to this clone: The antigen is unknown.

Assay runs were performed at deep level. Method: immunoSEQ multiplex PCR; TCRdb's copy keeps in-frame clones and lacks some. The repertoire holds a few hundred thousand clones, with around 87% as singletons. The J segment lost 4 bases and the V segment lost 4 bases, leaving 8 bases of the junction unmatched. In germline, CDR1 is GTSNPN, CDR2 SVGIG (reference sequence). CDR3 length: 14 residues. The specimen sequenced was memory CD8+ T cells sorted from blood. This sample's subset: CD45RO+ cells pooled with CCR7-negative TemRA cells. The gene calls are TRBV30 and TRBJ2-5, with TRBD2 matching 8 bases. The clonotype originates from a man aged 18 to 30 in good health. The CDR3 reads CAWTSSGGAETQYF. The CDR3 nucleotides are TGTGCCTGGACATCATCGGGAGGGGCAGAGACCCAGTACTTC.